The 21 T cell receptor beta chains reported below all come from one sample, sequenced in a study of blood T cell repertoires in COVID-19. TCRdb's table, derived via immunoSEQ multiplex PCR, lists solely in-frame clones and lacks some. The data contain roughly 330,000 clones, roughly 90% of them singletons. Sequencing input: peripheral blood. The receptor source for this set is a man aged 18 to 30 who had recovered from COVID-19.

V is TRBV9 and J is TRBJ2-3; 11 positions agree with TRBD2. V lost 4 bases, J lost 2 bases, and 6 bases stayed unmatched. The CDR3 has 16 amino acids. Germline V CDR1 and CDR2: SGDLS, YYNGEE. In DNA form, the CDR3 reads TGTGCCAGCAGCCCCGGGACTAGCGGCCCCACAGATACGCAGTATTTT. Translating it yields CASSPGTSGPTDTQYF.

The gene calls are TRBV27 and TRBJ1-1, with unresolved D. Trimming pared 1 base from V and 11 bases from J, leaving 8 bases between. Germline assignment: CDR1 MNHEY and CDR2 SMNVEV (reference sequence). The CDR3 is made up of 11 amino acids. CDR3 protein: CASSLFPYAFF. CDR3 bases: TGTGCCAGCAGTTTATTCCCCTATGCTTTCTTT.

A single count supports this clone. The rearrangement joins TRBV10-2 to TRBJ1-2; D is ambiguous. The CDR3 spans 12 residues. Per germline, CDR1 WSHSY and CDR2 SAAADI. Trimming stripped 3 bases from V and 8 bases from J, with 10 bases between. For the CDR3, the DNA is TGCGCCAGCAGTGACCTCATGGAGGGCTACACCTTC. It translates to CASSDLMEGYTF.

This chain links TRBV6-5 with TRBJ1-2; the D is unclear. The CDR3 is made up of 13 amino acids. From germline, CDR1 is MNHEY and CDR2 SVGAGI. Trimming removed 6 bases at V and 2 bases at J, with 10 bases between. This CDR3 reads CASRRTVNYGYTF. CDR3 in DNA: TGTGCCAGCAGACGGACTGTGAACTATGGCTACACCTTC.

The chain combines TRBV7-9 with TRBJ2-1; D remains unclear. Looked up from germline, CDR1 is SEHNR and CDR2 is FQNEAQ (reference sequence). The CDR3 contains 13 residues. V lost 5 bases, J lost 7 bases, and 12 bases lay in between. CDR3 sequence (DNA): TGTGCCAGCAGCACCCGGTCGGTTAATGAGCAGTTCTTC. Its protein product is CASSTRSVNEQFF.

This chain links TRBV2 with TRBJ1-2; no definite D call. Germline CDR1 and CDR2: SNHLY and FYNNEI. V lost 6 bases and J lost 5, with 13 bases in between. The CDR3 loop spans 13 amino acids. The CDR3 sequence is CASRGRSLYGYTF. The CDR3 DNA reads as TGTGCCAGCAGGGGCAGGTCCCTTTATGGCTACACCTTC.

This clone came up once. CDR3 DNA: TGTGCCAGTAGCCGCACCGTCGGGACAATTAACACTGAAGCTTTCTTT. Its translation is CASSRTVGTINTEAFF. This chain joins TRBV19 and TRBJ1-1; D perhaps matches TRBD1 (6 bases). V was shortened by 6 bases and J by 2 bases, with 19 bases between the two germline ends. Germline loops: CDR1 LNHDA, CDR2 SQIVND (reference sequence). This CDR3 spans 16 amino acids. Looking up the rest from reference TRBV19 and TRBJ1-1 gives the full variable domain: DGGITQSPKYLFRKEGQNVTLSCEQNLNHDAMYWYRQDPGQGLRLIYYSQIVNDFQKGDIAEGYSVSREKKESFPLTVTSAQKNPTAFYLCASSRTVGTINTEAFFGQGTRLTVV.

J is TRBJ2-5 and V is TRBV6-5; tentatively, D is TRBD2 (6 bases). Trimming shortened V by 1 base and J by 5 bases, and 17 bases separated the two germline ends. In germline, CDR1 is MNHEY, CDR2 SVGAGI. The CDR3 is 16 residues long. The CDR3 sequence is CASSYWGGGLWETQYF. In nucleotides, the CDR3 is TGTGCCAGCAGTTACTGGGGCGGAGGGCTCTGGGAGACCCAGTACTTC.

The chain couples TRBV5-6 to TRBJ2-4; 10 bases agree with TRBD1. The CDR3 is 15 amino acids. The V gene's germline CDR1 is SGHDT and CDR2 YYEEEE. V lost 4 bases and J lost 5; bases outside the gene matches: 6. The CDR3 nucleotides read TGTGCCAGCAGCCCCTCGGGACAGGGGCAAAACATTCAGTACTTC. It yields the protein CASSPSGQGQNIQYF.

The genes are TRBV25-1 and TRBJ1-2; a possible D gene is TRBD1 (6 bases). CDR1 is MGHDK and CDR2 is SYGVNS in the germline V gene. There are 13 residues in the CDR3. Between the trimmed V and J ends, which lost 6 bases and 8 bases, there was a span of 16 bases. The DNA for the CDR3 is TGTGCCAGCAGCCTGATGCGGGGGCGAGGCTACACCTTC. This encodes CASSLMRGRGYTF.

This sequence joins TRBV18 and TRBJ2-1; the D gene is possibly TRBD1 (7 bases). The CDR3 runs to 15 residues. Trimming cost V 3 bases and J 6 bases, with 15 bases left between them. Germline V gene lookup returns CDR1 KGHSH and CDR2 LQKENI. The CDR3: CASSPTGQEGNEQFF. The CDR3 DNA follows: TGTGCCAGCTCACCGACAGGGCAGGAGGGCAATGAGCAGTTCTTC. Drawing the rest from reference TRBV18 and TRBJ2-1, the complete variable domain is NAGVMQNPRHLVRRRGQEARLRCSPMKGHSHVYWYRQLPEEGLKFMVYLQKENIIDESGMPKERFSAEFPKEGPSILRIQQVVRGDSAAYFCASSPTGQEGNEQFFGPGTRLTVL.

The genes are TRBV4-1 and TRBJ2-1; TRBD2 aligns across 12 bases. CDR1 MGHRA and CDR2 YSYEKL come from the germline V gene. The CDR3 contains 17 residues. Unmatched junction bases numbered 6, after V lost 0 bases and J lost 6 bases. The CDR3 DNA reads TGCGCCAGCAGCCAAGAGTCGGTACTAGCGGGAGGCAATGAGCAGTTCTTC. Its protein is CASSQESVLAGGNEQFF.

The J gene is TRBJ2-7, the V gene TRBV19, with 11 bases fitting TRBD1. The CDR3 spans 15 residues. V trimming: 6 bases; J trimming: 1 base; junction bases outside the gene matches: 5. From germline, CDR1 is LNHDA and CDR2 SQIVND (reference sequence). The CDR3: CASSPGQGASYEQYF. Here the CDR3 DNA reads TGTGCCAGTAGCCCAGGACAGGGGGCTTCCTACGAGCAGTACTTC.

V and J are TRBV6-2 or TRBV6-3 and TRBJ2-1; maybe TRBD1 (5 bases). V lost 2 bases and J 2 bases, leaving 10 bases between the germline ends. Looked up from germline, CDR1 is MNHEY and CDR2 is SVGEGT. This CDR3 region has 15 residues. This CDR3 reads CASSYRGLTYNEQFF. Here the CDR3 DNA reads TGTGCCAGCAGTTACAGGGGTCTCACCTACAATGAGCAGTTCTTC.

This clone was seen a single time. The chain has TRBV27 and TRBJ1-2; no clear D gene. V was cut by 3 bases and J by 6 bases, with 11 bases left in between. This CDR3 region has 13 residues. Germline CDR1 reads MNHEY; CDR2 reads SMNVEV (reference sequence). The CDR3 loop is CASSFIASNGYTF. DNA of the CDR3: TGTGCCAGCAGTTTCATAGCCTCCAATGGCTACACCTTC.

This chain links TRBV5-1 with TRBJ2-3; TRBD2 is a possible D gene (5 bases). The CDR3 is 15 amino acids. Germline-derived CDR1 and CDR2 are SGHRS and YFSETQ. V lost 7 bases, J lost 3 bases, and 18 bases lay in between. CDR3 sequence reads: CASEDYLDGTDTQYF. CDR3 sequence (DNA): TGCGCCAGCGAAGACTATTTGGACGGAACAGATACGCAGTATTTT.

V and J are TRBV5-1 and TRBJ2-3; no firm D call. V was clipped by 3 bases and J by 4 bases, with 9 bases between them. Germline V lookup: CDR1 SGHRS, CDR2 YFSETQ. The CDR3 totals 13 residues. In nucleotides, the CDR3 is TGCGCCAGCAGCTCCGGAGAGGCAGATACGCAGTATTTT. It yields the protein CASSSGEADTQYF.

The gene calls are TRBV10-2 and TRBJ2-2; TRBD2 agrees at 11 bases. Germline V gene lookup returns CDR1 WSHSY and CDR2 SAAADI. Losses at the gene ends were 3 bases for V and 5 bases for J; bases not matched to a gene: 8. The CDR3 length is 17 residues. The CDR3 nucleotides are TGCGCCAGCAGTGATGGGCTAGCGGGAGGTCTAACCGGGGAGCTGTTTTTT. Its protein product is CASSDGLAGGLTGELFF.

The sample holds one count of this clone. V gene TRBV18 combines with J gene TRBJ1-4; D gene ambiguous. CDR3 length: 13 residues. From germline, CDR1 is KGHSH and CDR2 LQKENI. Between the trimmed V and J ends, which lost 0 bases and 8 bases, there was a span of 7 bases. This CDR3 reads CASSPPGIEKLFF. CDR3 nucleotide sequence: TGTGCCAGCTCACCACCGGGCATCGAAAAACTGTTTTTT.

The chain links TRBV7-2 to TRBJ2-7; 9 bases line up with TRBD2. V gave up 2 bases and J gave up 5 bases; unmatched junction bases: 7. The CDR3 covers 15 residues. Germline CDR1 reads SGHTA; CDR2 reads FQGNSA. This chain's CDR3 is CASSLMRGGADEQYF. In DNA, the CDR3 is TGTGCCAGCAGCTTAATGCGCGGGGGGGCCGACGAGCAGTACTTC.

The gene calls are TRBV6-5 and TRBJ1-1; D uncertain. CDR1 and CDR2 (germline): MNHEY, SVGAGI. This CDR3 comprises 13 residues. Trimming removed 2 bases from V and 6 bases from J, with 10 bases in between. Here the CDR3 DNA reads TGTGCCAGCAGTTACGATCCCCGGGCTGAAGCTTTCTTT. Translated, it gives CASSYDPRAEAFF.